These T cell receptor beta chains were read from a single sample in a study of blood T cells in healthy people across ages. TCRdb processed the 5' RACE reads anew with MiXCR; each CDR3 protein has one entry. Of about 1.6 million distinct CDR3 sequences in the sample, approximately 32% were seen once. The sample comprised blood. Every receptor here comes from a woman aged 25 to 39 in good health. Each CDR3 is given with its conserved first and last residue. A D gene is named only where the DNA matches it firmly. The listing skips clone size in some rows; elsewhere it reads once, few, many or a size class.

>.|TRBV14|.|TRBJ2-5
CASSQYQGLQETQYF
TGTGCCAGCAGCCAATACCAGGGACTTCAAGAGACCCAGTACTTC
>many|TRBV12-3/TRBV12-4|TRBD1|TRBJ2-1
CASSRRGQGYNEQFF
TGTGCCAGCAGTCGCAGGGGGCAGGGGTACAATGAGCAGTTCTTC
>many|TRBV4-1|TRBD2|TRBJ2-5
CASSQGLAGKQETQYF
TGCGCCAGCAGCCAAGGGCTAGCGGGGAAACAAGAGACCCAGTACTTC
>once|TRBV5-1|.|TRBJ2-3
CASSQSPRQGGTDTQYF
TGCGCCAGCAGCCAATCTCCCCGACAGGGAGGGACAGATACGCAGTATTTT
>.|TRBV10-3|.|TRBJ2-1
CAISTAGKSYNEQFF
TGTGCCATCAGTACTGCCGGGAAGTCCTACAATGAGCAGTTCTTC
>many|TRBV4-1|TRBD1|TRBJ2-7
CASSQETGVVGQYF
TGCGCCAGCAGCCAAGAGACAGGGGTGGTTGGGCAGTACTTC
>few|TRBV12-3/TRBV12-4|.|TRBJ1-5
CASSLRFPSNQPQHF
TGTGCCAGCAGTTTAAGGTTCCCTAGCAATCAGCCCCAGCATTTT
>.|TRBV6-1|TRBD2|TRBJ2-3
CASSERLAESDTQYF
TGTGCCAGCAGTGAACGACTAGCGGAGTCCGATACGCAGTATTTT
>.|TRBV7-3|.|TRBJ2-6
CASSFQGAGANVPTF
TGTGCCAGCAGCTTCCAGGGGGCGGGGGCCAACGTCCCGACTTTC
>.|TRBV6-5|TRBD1|TRBJ2-7
CASSTGTAITYEQYF
TGTGCCAGCAGCACGGGGACAGCGATTACCTACGAGCAGTACTTC
>.|TRBV20-1|TRBD2|TRBJ2-2
CSADTPTSGGATGELFF
TGCAGTGCCGATACACCGACTAGCGGGGGAGCGACCGGGGAGCTGTTTTTT
>many|TRBV5-1|.|TRBJ1-2
CASSLSREDGYTF
TGCGCCAGCAGCTTGAGCAGGGAGGACGGCTACACCTTC
>few|TRBV20-1|.|TRBJ1-2
CSARGRRREDGYTF
TGCAGTGCTAGAGGTCGGCGCAGGGAGGATGGCTACACCTTC
>.|TRBV7-8|.|TRBJ2-1
CASSLALSGFDTNSYNEQFF
TGTGCCAGCAGCTTAGCGTTATCGGGGTTCGATACTAACTCCTACAATGAGCAGTTCTTC
>few|TRBV4-1|TRBD1|TRBJ2-1
CASSHGQGKVVAVRSYNEQFF
TGCGCCAGCAGCCATGGACAGGGAAAGGTGGTTGCGGTCAGATCCTACAATGAGCAGTTCTTC